This T cell receptor (beta chain) was profiled in a study of glioma-infiltrating T cells after dendritic cell vaccination. Points on this clone: What it recognizes is unknown.

TCRB CDR3 was amplified from 2 ug genomic DNA or less. Using immunoSEQ multiplex PCR, the repertoire was profiled, and TCRdb retains in-frame clones only, with some absent. The sample yields 100,000 or so clones, under 90% seen once. Germline V gene data show CDR1 as SEHNR and CDR2 as FQNEAQ (reference sequence). The CDR3 is made up of 14 amino acids. V lost 0 bases and J lost 4, with 7 bases in between. Before vaccination, two weeks after the third vaccination, and at progression, PBMC were collected. General study points: Higher pretreatment TIL content predicted longer progression-free time and survival. Higher TCR clonality did not directly relate to longer survival.

The source is a human donor with glioblastoma. This sample comprised blood, obtained before dendritic cell vaccination. This chain links TRBV7-9 with TRBJ2-4; maybe TRBD2 (5 bases). The CDR3 sequence: CASSLAGAKNIQYF. The CDR3 nucleotides are TGTGCCAGCAGCTTAGCGGGAGCAAAAAACATTCAGTACTTC.